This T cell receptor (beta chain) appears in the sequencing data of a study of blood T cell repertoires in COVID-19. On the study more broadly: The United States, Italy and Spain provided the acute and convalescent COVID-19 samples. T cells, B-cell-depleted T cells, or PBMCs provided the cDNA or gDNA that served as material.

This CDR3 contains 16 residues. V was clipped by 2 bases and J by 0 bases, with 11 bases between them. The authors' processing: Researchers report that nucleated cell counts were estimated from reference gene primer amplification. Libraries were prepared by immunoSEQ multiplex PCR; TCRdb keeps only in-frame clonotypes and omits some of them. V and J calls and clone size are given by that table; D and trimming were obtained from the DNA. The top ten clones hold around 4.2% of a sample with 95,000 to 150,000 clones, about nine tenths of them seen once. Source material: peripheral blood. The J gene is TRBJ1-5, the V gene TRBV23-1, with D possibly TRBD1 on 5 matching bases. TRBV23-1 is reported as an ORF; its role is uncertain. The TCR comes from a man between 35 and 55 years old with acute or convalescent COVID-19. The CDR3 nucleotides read TGCGCCAGCAGTCAAACCCGACAGTATAGCAATCAGCCCCAGCATTTT. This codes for CASSQTRQYSNQPQHF.